This entry concerns a single T cell receptor (beta chain). These data come from a study of blood T cell repertoires in COVID-19. The length of the CDR3 is 13 residues. V dropped 5 bases and J dropped 8 bases, with 15 bases sitting between them. Looked up from germline, CDR1 is SGHTA and CDR2 is FQGNSA. Sequencing was performed with immunoSEQ multiplex PCR; in TCRdb, only in-frame clones are kept and a portion is missing. Of some 370,000 clones detected, 80% to 90% appear once; the ten largest clones hold roughly 1.2%. Source material: peripheral blood. The receptor comes from a man in his forties with acute or convalescent COVID-19. The rearrangement joins TRBV7-2 to TRBJ1-2; tentative D call: TRBD1 (6 bases). This CDR3 is CASSLTGPSGYTF. In DNA form, the CDR3 reads TGTGCCAGCAGCCTCACAGGGCCAAGCGGCTACACCTTC.